A single sample gave rise to the 26 T cell receptor beta chains below, sequenced in a study of blood T cell repertoires in COVID-19. Some clones are missing from TCRdb's copy, which holds only in-frame ones; the method was immunoSEQ multiplex PCR. The sample lists under 150,000 clones, over 80% occurring once. Material: peripheral blood. The source is a man aged 40-49 years with active or convalescent COVID-19.

The J gene is TRBJ2-7, the V gene TRBV3-1 (or the pseudogene TRBV3-2), with 7 bases lining up with TRBD1. Germline V lookup: CDR1 LGHDT, CDR2 YNNKEL (reference sequence). V was pared by 5 bases and J by 0 bases, with 7 bases of the junction left unmatched. This CDR3 has 15 amino acids. This CDR3 reads CASSSPGQSSYEQYF. Here the CDR3 DNA reads TGTGCCAGCAGCTCTCCGGGACAGAGCTCCTACGAGCAGTACTTC.

This clone appeared a few times. This chain connects TRBV7-9 to TRBJ2-7; D is ambiguous. The CDR3 consists of 12 residues. Germline-derived CDR1 and CDR2 are SEHNR and FQNEAQ (reference sequence). Trimming took off 4 bases at V and 5 bases at J, with 9 bases between the two ends. The CDR3 DNA is TGTGCCAGCAGCTCCCGCGATCACGAGCAGTACTTC. It codes for CASSSRDHEQYF.

This chain links TRBV19 with TRBJ2-5; tentatively, D is TRBD2 (5 bases). The CDR3 has 11 amino acids. Germline assignment: CDR1 LNHDA and CDR2 SQIVND (reference sequence). Trimming shortened V by 5 bases and J by 5 bases, and 6 bases separated the two germline ends. This chain's CDR3 is CASSQRETQYF. For the CDR3, the DNA is TGTGCCAGTAGTCAGCGGGAGACCCAGTACTTC.

This chain links TRBV16 with TRBJ1-2; D gene ambiguous. With 2 bases removed from V and 7 bases from J, the gap between germline ends came to 5 bases. Per germline, CDR1 KGHSY and CDR2 FQNENV. The CDR3 runs to 11 residues. CDR3 bases: TGTGCCAGCAGCCAAGTCAGTGGCTACACCTTC. Its protein is CASSQVSGYTF. The complete variable domain, with remaining parts taken from reference TRBV16 and TRBJ1-2, reads GEEVAQTPKHLVRGEGQKAKLYCAPIKGHSYVFWYQQVLKNEFKFLISFQNENVFDETGMPKERFSAKCLPNSPCSLEIQATKLEDSAVYFCASSQVSGYTFGSGTRLTVV.

This clone has just a few counts. The chain joins TRBV4-1 to TRBJ2-7; TRBD1 matches at 10 bases. The CDR3 loop spans 15 amino acids. Germline CDR1 is MGHRA and CDR2 is YSYEKL. V gave up 0 bases and J gave up 4 bases; unmatched junction bases: 3. CDR3 region: CASSQETGGTYEQYF. The CDR3 DNA reads as TGCGCCAGCAGCCAAGAGACAGGGGGCACATACGAGCAGTACTTC.

This chain uses TRBV29-1 with TRBJ1-2; perhaps TRBD1 as D (5 bases). This CDR3 contains 13 residues. Trimming shortened V by 7 bases and J by 0 bases, and 12 bases separated the two germline ends. Germline V gene sequence: CDR1 SQVTM, CDR2 ANQGSEA. DNA for the CDR3: TGCAGCGCCGAGACAGAAACTAACTATGGCTACACCTTC. Protein product: CSAETETNYGYTF.

The chain uses TRBV7-9 and TRBJ2-4; 10 bases map to TRBD2. Germline CDR1 SEHNR, CDR2 FQNEAQ (reference sequence). This CDR3 is 15 amino acids long. V was clipped by 5 bases and J by 1 base; unmatched bases: 2. CDR3 residues: CASSNSGGAKNIQYF. CDR3 sequence (DNA): TGTGCCAGCAGCAATAGCGGGGGGGCCAAAAACATTCAGTACTTC.

This chain uses TRBV24-1 with TRBJ2-3; 8 bases are shared with TRBD2. The germline gives CDR1 KGHDR, CDR2 SFDVKD. The trim removed 6 bases at V and 5 bases at J, leaving 6 bases unmatched. The CDR3 extends over 14 amino acids. The CDR3 sequence is CATSKAGAEDTQYF. CDR3 coding DNA: TGTGCCACCAGTAAAGCGGGGGCCGAAGATACGCAGTATTTT.

The chain couples TRBV25-1 to TRBJ2-7; 7 bases map to TRBD2. Germline CDR1 is MGHDK and CDR2 is SYGVNS. Losses at the gene ends were 5 bases for V and 3 bases for J; bases not matched to a gene: 10. The CDR3 runs 15 residues. The CDR3 DNA sequence: TGTGCCAGCAGTTTAGGCCCTCGCGGGGGCTACGAGCAGTACTTC. Its protein is CASSLGPRGGYEQYF.

The CDR3 loop reads CASSGNRGVYNSPLHF. The CDR3 DNA sequence: TGTGCCAGCAGTGGGAACAGGGGAGTCTATAATTCACCCCTCCACTTT. This sequence joins TRBV2 and TRBJ1-6; 7 nucleotides line up with TRBD1. In germline, CDR1 is SNHLY, CDR2 FYNNEI. Trimming took 4 bases from V and 3 from J; bases not matched to a gene: 6. This CDR3 has 16 amino acids. Together with reference TRBV2 and TRBJ1-6, the CDR3 gives the full variable domain: EPEVTQTPSHQVTQMGQEVILRCVPISNHLYFYWYRQILGQKVEFLVSFYNNEISEKSEIFDDQFSVERPDGSNFTLKIRSTKLEDSAMYFCASSGNRGVYNSPLHFGNGTRLTVT.

CDR3 bases: TGTGCCAGCAGTGGTGCCTTGACTAGCGGGGGGCGTGATACGCAGTATTTT. This translates into CASSGALTSGGRDTQYF. The rearrangement uses TRBV25-1 and TRBJ2-3; 13 bases align to TRBD2. J was trimmed by 6 bases and V by 4 bases; bases with no gene match: 10. Germline lookup yields CDR1 MGHDK and CDR2 SYGVNS. This CDR3 comprises 17 residues.

The gene calls are TRBV3-1 (or the pseudogene TRBV3-2) and TRBJ1-6; 7 nucleotides line up with TRBD1. V shed 2 bases and J 5 bases; nucleotides not matched to a gene: 9. The length of the CDR3 is 17 residues. The germline CDR1 and CDR2 sequences are LGHDT and YNNKEL (reference sequence). DNA for the CDR3: TGTGCCAGCAGCCAACTAGTCACCGGGACAGATAATTCACCCCTCCACTTT. Protein product: CASSQLVTGTDNSPLHF.

The genes are TRBV24-1 and TRBJ1-2; D possibly corresponds to TRBD1 (6 bases). Germline CDR1 KGHDR, CDR2 SFDVKD. This CDR3 spans 14 amino acids. V was trimmed by 3 bases and J by 5 bases, leaving 12 bases between them. The DNA for the CDR3 is TGTGCCACCAGTGATGGGACACGGGGATATGGCTACACCTTC. It is translated as CATSDGTRGYGYTF.

The chain couples TRBV7-2 to TRBJ2-4, with D possibly TRBD1 on 5 matching bases. Germline values: CDR1 SGHTA, CDR2 FQGNSA. V was cut by 5 bases and J by 6 bases, with 14 bases left in between. The CDR3 extends over 14 amino acids. The CDR3 DNA is TGTGCCAGCAGCCCAGGCTGGCAGGGAAACATTCAGTACTTC. It yields the protein CASSPGWQGNIQYF.

The chain combines TRBV6-5 with TRBJ1-1; D ambiguous. Per germline, CDR1 MNHEY and CDR2 SVGAGI. V lost 7 bases to trimming and J lost 2 bases, with 17 bases between them. This CDR3 has 15 residues. The CDR3 bases are TGTGCCAGCATCACGACGGACGGAGGCAACACTGAAGCTTTCTTT. It yields the protein CASITTDGGNTEAFF.

This clone has just a few counts. The rearrangement joins TRBV30 to TRBJ1-6; tentative D call: TRBD1 (6 bases). The ends were cut back, 7 bases at V and 8 bases at J, with 18 bases in the middle. The CDR3 has 14 residues. In germline, CDR1 is GTSNPN, CDR2 SVGIG (reference sequence). CDR3 bases: TGTGCCTCCCCCGTGGTAGGGGGGGATTCACCCCTCCACTTT. Residues: CASPVVGGDSPLHF.

The rearrangement joins TRBV2 to TRBJ2-2; TRBD2 matches 7 bases. The J segment lost 6 bases and the V segment lost 7 bases, leaving 14 bases of the junction unmatched. This CDR3 has 16 amino acids. Looked up from germline, CDR1 is SNHLY and CDR2 is FYNNEI. The CDR3, as DNA: TGTGCCAGCACCCGGTCCCTGGCAGGGAGGGCCGGGGAGCTGTTTTTT. It yields the protein CASTRSLAGRAGELFF.

The genes are TRBV4-2 and TRBJ2-7, with no clear D. Trimming removed 4 bases from V and 1 base from J, with 11 bases in between. This CDR3 has 14 amino acids. Germline V gives CDR1 LGHNA, CDR2 YNFKEQ. The CDR3 loop reads CASSPGGSSYEQYF. In DNA form, the CDR3 reads TGTGCCAGCAGCCCCGGCGGCAGTTCCTACGAGCAGTACTTC.

DNA of the CDR3: TGTGCCAGCAGTGAGCAGGGGGCGAACACCGGGGAGCTGTTTTTT. It yields the protein CASSEQGANTGELFF. The chain links TRBV6-1 to TRBJ2-2; TRBD1 agrees at 7 bases. This CDR3 is built from 15 residues. V lost 3 bases and J lost 0; bases outside the gene matches: 1. Germline V CDR1 and CDR2: MNHNS, SASEGT.

The J gene is TRBJ2-4, the V gene TRBV9; unclear D gene. In germline, CDR1 is SGDLS, CDR2 YYNGEE. V dropped 0 bases and J dropped 1 base, with 8 bases sitting between them. This CDR3 comprises 15 residues. The CDR3, as DNA: TGTGCCAGCAGCGTAGACGGGTCGGCCAAAAACATTCAGTACTTC. Translating it yields CASSVDGSAKNIQYF.

The chain has TRBV6-5 and TRBJ2-5; TRBD1 is a possible D gene (6 bases). The length of the CDR3 is 15 residues. With 5 bases removed from V and 2 bases from J, the gap between germline ends came to 15 bases. Germline lookup yields CDR1 MNHEY and CDR2 SVGAGI. In DNA, the CDR3 is TGTGCCAGCAGTCCCGACAGGACCCTACAAGAGACCCAGTACTTC. It specifies CASSPDRTLQETQYF.

The chain is built from TRBV11-2 and TRBJ1-2; TRBD1 is a possible D gene (6 bases). Trimming took 4 bases from V and 4 from J, leaving 13 bases between them. Germline V gene sequence: CDR1 SGHAT, CDR2 FQNNGV. The CDR3 has 14 amino acids. The CDR3 protein is CASSSLQGSYGYTF. CDR3 DNA: TGTGCCAGCAGCTCTCTCCAGGGGAGCTATGGCTACACCTTC.

This sequence joins TRBV9 and TRBJ2-3; TRBD2 agrees at 8 bases. There are 16 residues in the CDR3. Germline-derived CDR1 and CDR2 are SGDLS and YYNGEE. Trimming at V came to 4 bases and at J to 2 bases, leaving 9 bases not matched to a gene. DNA for the CDR3: TGTGCCAGCAGCCCCGCGGGGGGAAGGACCACAGATACGCAGTATTTT. It translates to CASSPAGGRTTDTQYF. Supplemented by reference TRBV9 and TRBJ2-3, the full variable domain reads DSGVTQTPKHLITATGQRVTLRCSPRSGDLSVYWYQQSLDQGLQFLIQYYNGEERAKGNILERFSAQQFPDLHSELNLSSLELGDSALYFCASSPAGGRTTDTQYFGPGTRLTVL.

The chain carries TRBV28 and TRBJ1-1; TRBD1 is a possible D gene (6 bases). CDR1 and CDR2 (germline): MDHEN, SYDVKM. The CDR3 is 13 residues long. Between the trimmed V and J ends, which lost 3 bases and 11 bases, there was a span of 16 bases. The CDR3, as DNA: TGTGCCAGCAGTTTTTCGGGGGGCTATGTTGCTTTCTTT. It yields the protein CASSFSGGYVAFF. Full variable domain (outside the CDR3, taken from reference TRBV28 and TRBJ1-1): DVKVTQSSRYLVKRTGEKVFLECVQDMDHENMFWYRQDPGLGLRLIYFSYDVKMKEKGDIPEGYSVSREKKERFSLILESASTNQTSMYLCASSFSGGYVAFFGQGTRLTVV.

Only one count was recorded for this clone. The V gene is TRBV19, the J gene TRBJ2-3, with TRBD2 identical over 13 bases. The length of the CDR3 is 16 residues. V was pared by 5 bases and J by 2 bases, with 4 bases of the junction left unmatched. The V gene's germline CDR1 is LNHDA and CDR2 SQIVND (reference sequence). CDR3 nucleotide sequence: TGTGCCAGTAGTGTGACTAGCGGGGGGATCACAGATACGCAGTATTTT. It translates to CASSVTSGGITDTQYF.

The rearrangement uses TRBV4-3 and TRBJ1-5; D gene ambiguous. Germline lookup yields CDR1 LGHNA and CDR2 YSLEER. Trimming stripped 0 bases from V and 2 bases from J, with 8 bases between. CDR3 length equals 15 residues. CDR3 DNA sequence: TGCGCCAGCAGCCAAGAGCATCGAGGCAATCAGCCCCAGCATTTT. Translating it yields CASSQEHRGNQPQHF.